The 21 T cell receptor beta chains in this list originate from one sample, sequenced in a study of cytomegalovirus exposure and HLA in healthy donors. In the PCR, 60 Vbeta and 13 Jbeta primers were used. The table came from immunoSEQ multiplex PCR; TCRdb's copy has only in-frame clones and leaves some out. Of approximately 130,000 clones listed, nearly 80% are singletons. Sequencing was carried out using PBMCs. The receptors come from a woman aged 40 to 49 in good health and CMV-seronegative.

The J gene is TRBJ2-3, the V gene TRBV27, with 11 bases that match TRBD2. The CDR3 totals 16 residues. V shed 6 bases, J shed 2 bases, and the junction held 7 bases outside the gene matches. Germline V lookup: CDR1 MNHEY, CDR2 SMNVEV (reference sequence). The CDR3 here is CASRSLAGGPTDTQYF. The CDR3 DNA follows: TGTGCCAGCAGGAGTCTAGCGGGAGGACCCACAGATACGCAGTATTTT.

This clone showed up just a few times. V and J are TRBV7-2 and TRBJ1-2, with TRBD1 matching over 9 bases. After removal of 8 bases from V and 6 bases from J, the junction contained 4 bases not matched to a gene. The CDR3 is made up of 12 amino acids. Germline V gene data show CDR1 as SGHTA and CDR2 as FQGNSA. The CDR3 spells CASGTGGHGYTF. CDR3 sequence (DNA): TGTGCCAGCGGTACAGGGGGCCATGGCTACACCTTC.

This chain joins TRBV11-2 and TRBJ1-2; perhaps TRBD1 as D (6 bases). Germline V lookup: CDR1 SGHAT, CDR2 FQNNGV. The CDR3 has 16 residues. Trimming removed 2 bases at V and 4 bases at J, with 17 bases between. CDR3: CASSLILRGGRYGYTF. The CDR3 bases are TGTGCCAGCAGCTTAATACTACGGGGGGGCCGCTATGGCTACACCTTC. Supplemented by reference TRBV11-2 and TRBJ1-2, the full variable domain reads EAGVAQSPRYKIIEKRQSVAFWCNPISGHATLYWYQQILGQGPKLLIQFQNNGVVDDSQLPKDRFSAERLKGVDSTLKIQPAKLEDSAVYLCASSLILRGGRYGYTFGSGTRLTVV.

The chain links TRBV5-1 to TRBJ2-1; D is uncertain. Germline V lookup: CDR1 SGHRS, CDR2 YFSETQ. This CDR3 is built from 11 residues. Deletions cut 4 bases from V and 4 bases from J, with 3 bases between. CDR3 coding DNA: TGCGCCAGCAGCCTATACAATGAGCAGTTCTTC. Protein product: CASSLYNEQFF.

This chain links TRBV7-9 with TRBJ2-3; the match to TRBD2 covers 8 bases. This CDR3 comprises 16 residues. Germline V gives CDR1 SEHNR, CDR2 FQNEAQ (reference sequence). The trim removed 2 bases at V and 4 bases at J, leaving 8 bases unmatched. CDR3 sequence reads: CASSLPAGAVADTQYF. CDR3 DNA: TGTGCCAGCAGCTTACCAGCGGGAGCAGTGGCAGATACGCAGTATTTT. The entire variable domain, with the rest obtained from reference TRBV7-9 and TRBJ2-3, is as follows: DTGVSQNPRHKITKRGQNVTFRCDPISEHNRLYWYRQTLGQGPEFLTYFQNEAQLEKSRLLSDRFSAERPKGSFSTLEIQRTEQGDSAMYLCASSLPAGAVADTQYFGPGTRLTVL.

J is TRBJ2-5 and V is TRBV28; possible D gene TRBD2, 6 bases. There are 15 residues in the CDR3. Deletions cut 5 bases from V and 4 bases from J, with 17 bases between. Germline V gives CDR1 MDHEN, CDR2 SYDVKM. This CDR3 reads CASSHGRGKGETQYF. DNA of the CDR3: TGTGCCAGCAGTCACGGCCGGGGGAAAGGAGAGACCCAGTACTTC.

The V call is TRBV2, the J call TRBJ1-4, with 10 bases fitting TRBD1. J was trimmed by 8 bases and V by 8 bases; bases with no gene match: 8. Looked up from germline, CDR1 is SNHLY and CDR2 is FYNNEI. CDR3 length: 14 amino acids. The DNA for the CDR3 is TGTGCCAGCCTTAGGGGACAGGGGCGGGAAAAACTGTTTTTT. Encoded protein: CASLRGQGREKLFF.

This clone occurred once. The rearrangement joins TRBV5-6 to TRBJ2-4, with D possibly matching TRBD2 (5 bases). Germline V gene sequence: CDR1 SGHDT, CDR2 YYEEEE. The V and J ends lost 4 bases and 1 base respectively, with 12 bases between them. CDR3 size: 15 residues. CDR3 sequence reads: CASSRRWEAKNIQYF. DNA of the CDR3: TGTGCCAGCAGCCGCAGGTGGGAGGCCAAAAACATTCAGTACTTC.

Turning to this clone: The junction shows a germline mismatch at one end, possibly a read error. The CDR3 region is CASSVWARYTF. In DNA, the CDR3 is TGTGCCAGCAGTGTATGGGCACGCTACACCTTC. The rearrangement joins TRBV28 to TRBJ1-2; no firm D call. The V gene's germline CDR1 is MDHEN and CDR2 SYDVKM. The length of the CDR3 is 11 residues.

The chain uses TRBV28 and TRBJ1-5, with 11 nucleotides matching TRBD1. The CDR3 length is 16 residues. CDR1 MDHEN and CDR2 SYDVKM come from the germline V gene. Trimming cost V 6 bases and J 2 bases; bases outside gene matches: 6. The CDR3 sequence is CASSWTGGFGNQPQHF. For the CDR3, the DNA is TGTGCCAGCAGCTGGACAGGGGGCTTTGGCAATCAGCCCCAGCATTTT.

CDR3 residues: CASSRDNGANVLTF. The CDR3 region has the DNA TGTGCCAGCAGCCGGGACAATGGGGCCAACGTCCTGACTTTC. The chain uses TRBV5-4 and TRBJ2-6; D may be TRBD1 (6 bases). The CDR3 sequence is 14 residues long. The V gene's germline CDR1 is SGHNT and CDR2 YYREEE (reference sequence). With 4 bases removed from V and 3 bases from J, the gap between germline ends came to 8 bases.

This chain links TRBV9 with TRBJ2-2, with no clear D. This CDR3 has 14 residues. CDR1 is SGDLS and CDR2 is YYNGEE in the germline V gene. Trimming cost V 0 bases and J 4 bases, with 7 bases left between them. The CDR3 reads CASSVERRTGELFF. CDR3 nucleotide sequence: TGTGCCAGCAGCGTAGAGCGACGCACCGGGGAGCTGTTTTTT.

In its sample, this clone was seen a few times. This chain joins TRBV6-5 and TRBJ2-1; D uncertain. The ends were cut back, 5 bases at V and 3 bases at J, with 5 bases in the middle. CDR3 length: 12 amino acids. Germline V gives CDR1 MNHEY, CDR2 SVGAGI. The CDR3 loop reads CASSPDYNEQFF. The CDR3 DNA is TGTGCCAGCAGTCCAGACTACAATGAGCAGTTCTTC.

The chain combines TRBV10-3 with TRBJ1-2; a weak D match, TRBD1 (5 bases). This CDR3 comprises 13 residues. In germline, CDR1 is ENHRY, CDR2 SYGVKD. The V end was cut by 8 bases, the J end by 6 bases, with 16 bases between. The CDR3 nucleotides read TGTGCCATCGGGGGGACGGGAGGGGATGGCTACACCTTC. Its protein product is CAIGGTGGDGYTF.

The V gene is TRBV11-2, the J gene TRBJ2-1; no definite D call. Trimming stripped 6 bases from V and 3 bases from J, with 9 bases between. The CDR3 spans 13 residues. Per the germline V gene, CDR1 is SGHAT and CDR2 is FQNNGV. This CDR3 is CASSIALYNEQFF. In DNA form, the CDR3 reads TGTGCCAGCAGTATAGCCCTCTACAATGAGCAGTTCTTC.

The chain employs TRBV11-1 and TRBJ2-3, with TRBD1 identical over 8 bases. The V gene end was trimmed by 4 bases and the J gene end by 4 bases; junction bases not matched to a gene: 1. Germline loops: CDR1 SGHAT, CDR2 FQDESV (reference sequence). This CDR3 has 13 residues. The CDR3 DNA follows: TGTGCCAGCAGCTCGACAGGGGCAGATACGCAGTATTTT. This encodes CASSSTGADTQYF.

This chain uses TRBV29-1 with TRBJ2-1; a weak D match, TRBD2 (6 bases). From germline, CDR1 is SQVTM and CDR2 ANQGSEA. This CDR3 comprises 13 residues. The V and J ends lost 4 bases and 6 bases respectively, with 13 bases between them. In nucleotides, the CDR3 is TGCAGCGTTGGAGTACTAGCCCTCAATGAGCAGTTCTTC. It encodes CSVGVLALNEQFF.

The rearrangement links TRBV28 to TRBJ2-7; D is uncertain. The CDR3 is made up of 13 amino acids. Trimming took off 6 bases at V and 3 bases at J, with 12 bases between the two ends. The germline V gene encodes CDR1 MDHEN and CDR2 SYDVKM. This chain's CDR3 is CASSLTIIYEQYF. The CDR3 nucleotides are TGTGCCAGCAGCCTTACAATAATCTACGAGCAGTACTTC. Together with reference TRBV28 and TRBJ2-7, the CDR3 gives the full variable domain: DVKVTQSSRYLVKRTGEKVFLECVQDMDHENMFWYRQDPGLGLRLIYFSYDVKMKEKGDIPEGYSVSREKKERFSLILESASTNQTSMYLCASSLTIIYEQYFGPGTRLTVT.

This chain uses TRBV29-1 with TRBJ2-1, with 9 bases lining up with TRBD1. Per germline, CDR1 SQVTM and CDR2 ANQGSEA. J lost 3 bases, V lost 7 bases, and 7 bases had no gene match. The CDR3 runs 14 residues. CDR3 in amino acids: CSGTGGAVYNEQFF. The CDR3 nucleotides are TGCAGCGGTACAGGGGGCGCGGTCTACAATGAGCAGTTCTTC.

As to this clone: The CDR3 end shows no conserved phenylalanine or tryptophan, and so a read error is likely. The V gene is TRBV5-8, the J gene TRBJ1-2, with a possible D match to TRBD1 (6 bases). V lost 4 bases to trimming and J lost 3 bases, with 10 bases between them. In germline, CDR1 is SGHTS, CDR2 YDEGEE. CDR3 length equals 13 residues. This CDR3 is CASSPGDYYGYTL. The CDR3 DNA reads TGTGCCAGCAGCCCAGGGGATTACTATGGCTACACCCTC.

This clone has only one observation. The CDR3 nucleotides read TGTGCCAGCAGCCAACATAGGGACAGTAGAACCTACGAGCAGTACTTC. The encoded protein is CASSQHRDSRTYEQYF. This chain links TRBV4-2 with TRBJ2-7; TRBD1 matches 7 bases. Germline V gives CDR1 LGHNA, CDR2 YNFKEQ. V dropped 2 bases and J dropped 2; count of bases not matched to a gene: 9. The CDR3 has 16 amino acids.